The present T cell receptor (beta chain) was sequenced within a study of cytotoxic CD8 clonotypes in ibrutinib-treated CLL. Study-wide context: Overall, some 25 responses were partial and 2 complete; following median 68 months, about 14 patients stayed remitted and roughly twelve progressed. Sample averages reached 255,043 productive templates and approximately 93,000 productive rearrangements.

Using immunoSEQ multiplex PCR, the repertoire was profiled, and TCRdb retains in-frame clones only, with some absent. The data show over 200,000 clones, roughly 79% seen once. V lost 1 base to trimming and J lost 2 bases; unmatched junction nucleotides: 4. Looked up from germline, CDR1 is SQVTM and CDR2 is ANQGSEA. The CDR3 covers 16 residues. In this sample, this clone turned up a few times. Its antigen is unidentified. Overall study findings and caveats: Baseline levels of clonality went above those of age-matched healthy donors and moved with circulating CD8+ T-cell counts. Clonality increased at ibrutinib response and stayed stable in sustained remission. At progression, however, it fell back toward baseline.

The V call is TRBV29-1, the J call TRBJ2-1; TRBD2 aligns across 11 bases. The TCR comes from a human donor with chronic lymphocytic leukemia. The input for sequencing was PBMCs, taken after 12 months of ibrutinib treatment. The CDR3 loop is CSVEGTSGGAYNEQFF. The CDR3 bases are TGCAGCGTTGAAGGCACTAGCGGGGGTGCCTACAATGAGCAGTTCTTC.